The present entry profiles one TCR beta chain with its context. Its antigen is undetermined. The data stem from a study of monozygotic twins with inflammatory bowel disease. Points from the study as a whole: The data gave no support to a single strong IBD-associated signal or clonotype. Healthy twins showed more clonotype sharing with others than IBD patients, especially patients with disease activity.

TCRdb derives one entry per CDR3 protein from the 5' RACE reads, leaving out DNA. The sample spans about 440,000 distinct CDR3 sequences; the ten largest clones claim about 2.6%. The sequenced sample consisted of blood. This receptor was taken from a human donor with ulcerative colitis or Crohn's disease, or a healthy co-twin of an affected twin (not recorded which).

CDR3 residues: CASSLAHNQPQHF. V is TRBV7-9 and J is TRBJ1-5. The CDR3 contains 13 residues. Germline V gene lookup returns CDR1 SEHNR and CDR2 FQNEAQ (reference sequence).